This T cell receptor beta chain derives from a study of blood T cell repertoires in COVID-19. Study details: PBMCs, B-cell-depleted T cells, or T cells were the source of the cDNA or gDNA that made up the material.

Trimming removed 3 bases from V and 2 bases from J, with 9 bases in between. CDR3 length equals 14 residues. Germline V lookup: CDR1 SGHTS, CDR2 YDEGEE. TCRdb keeps only in-frame clones here, not all; method: immunoSEQ multiplex PCR. The table records about 420,000 clones, 80% to 90% of them present only once. This clonotype originated in a man between 18 and 35 years old with COVID-19, enrolled during active disease. Sequencing input: peripheral blood. This chain joins TRBV5-8 and TRBJ2-1; D perhaps matches TRBD1 (5 bases). In DNA form, the CDR3 reads TGTGCCAGCAGCTATTCGACAGCCTACAATGAGCAGTTCTTC. This translates into CASSYSTAYNEQFF.